This TCR beta chain was recovered during a study of shared clonotypes between healthy human individuals. About the study: The cohort comprised a couple of women and three men. Their ages spanned 18 to 49 years.

CDR3 size: 16 residues. Between the trimmed V and J ends, which lost 2 bases and 0 bases, there was a span of 11 bases. Germline CDR1 and CDR2: SEHNR and FQNEAQ (reference sequence). Clones were read by immunoSEQ multiplex PCR, and TCRdb kept only the in-frame ones, dropping some. This sample yields hundreds of thousands of clones, of which approximately 80% are seen a single time; about an eighth belongs to the top ten. The chain links TRBV7-9 to TRBJ1-3; D is uncertain. This sequence originates from a woman aged 40 to 50 in good health. Some clones in this sample may be carry-over from other donors' samples. Sequenced input: PBMCs. The CDR3 loop is CASSLPGLSSGNTIYF. CDR3 in DNA: TGTGCCAGCAGCTTACCAGGTCTTAGCTCTGGAAACACCATATATTTT.